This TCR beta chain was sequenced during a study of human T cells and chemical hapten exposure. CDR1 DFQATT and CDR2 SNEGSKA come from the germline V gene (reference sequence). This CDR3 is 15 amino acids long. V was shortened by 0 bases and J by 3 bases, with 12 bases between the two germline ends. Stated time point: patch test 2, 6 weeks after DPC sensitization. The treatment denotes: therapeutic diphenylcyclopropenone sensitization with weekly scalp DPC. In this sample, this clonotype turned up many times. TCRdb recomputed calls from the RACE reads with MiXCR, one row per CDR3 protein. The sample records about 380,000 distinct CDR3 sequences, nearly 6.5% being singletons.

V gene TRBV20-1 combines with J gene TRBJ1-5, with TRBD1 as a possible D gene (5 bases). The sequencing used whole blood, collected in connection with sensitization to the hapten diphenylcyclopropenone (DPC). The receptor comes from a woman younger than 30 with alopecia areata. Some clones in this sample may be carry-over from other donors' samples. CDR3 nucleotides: TGCAGTGCTAGAGATTTGAGGGGAGACAATCAGCCCCAGCATTTT. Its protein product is CSARDLRGDNQPQHF.